This T cell receptor beta chain was recovered during a study of response to subunit inactivated influenza vaccine. TCRdb analysed the RT-PCR reads with MiXCR anew, one entry per CDR3 protein. The sample contains 500,000 to 600,000 distinct CDR3 sequences, approximately 12% of which appear only once. In its sample, this clonotype was seen many times. Its antigen is not identified. Study results and limitations: Each seasonal flu vaccination may recruit only limited new T cells, authors suggested.

The CDR3 is 14 residues long. Trimming removed 5 bases from V and 2 bases from J, with 12 bases in between. This receptor was identified in a man over 45 who received an inactivated influenza vaccine. The rearrangement links TRBV12-3 or TRBV12-4 to TRBJ2-5; D assignment may be TRBD1 or TRBD2 (5 bases each). This sample comprised PBMCs from blood, obtained on the day of vaccination. The CDR3 region has the DNA TGTGCCAGCAGTCAACGGGACCGGCAAGAGACCCAGTACTTC. This codes for CASSQRDRQETQYF.